Listed below are T cell receptor beta chains from one sample, sequenced in a study of T cell responses to AZD1222 COVID-19 vaccine. Assay used: immunoSEQ multiplex PCR; TCRdb lists only in-frame clones, some missing. The profile shows 180,000 or so clones, just over 90% of them singletons. Sample: peripheral blood, taken on day 0 of AZD1222 vaccination. Source of these receptors: an adult in good health. Each CDR3 is given with its conserved first and last residue. The D gene is left open where the match is weak. A clone size is listed for some rows: how often the clone was seen (once, few, many), or a class if it is expanded.

d_call clone_size j_call v_call cdr3_aa cdr3_nt
NA NA TRBJ1-5 TRBV7-9 CASSPIVQPQHF TGTGCCAGCAGCCCCATAGTTCAGCCCCAGCATTTT
TRBD2 NA TRBJ2-7 TRBV9 CASSVWGGDYEQYF TGTGCCAGCAGCGTATGGGGAGGGGACTACGAGCAGTACTTC
TRBD1 NA TRBJ1-5 TRBV2 CASSTGQGDQPQHF TGTGCCAGCAGTACCGGACAGGGAGATCAGCCCCAGCATTTT
TRBD1 NA TRBJ1-1 TRBV5-1 CASNPGDRVGMNTEAFF TGCGCCAGCAACCCCGGGGACAGGGTAGGGATGAACACTGAAGCTTTCTTT
NA NA TRBJ1-1 TRBV30 CAWSVNRQLNTEAFF TGTGCCTGGAGTGTTAACAGGCAATTGAACACTGAAGCTTTCTTT
TRBD2 few TRBJ2-5 TRBV2 CASSEGGTSPPAGETQYF TGTGCCAGCAGTGAAGGCGGGACTAGCCCACCGGCTGGGGAGACCCAGTACTTC
NA NA TRBJ1-1 TRBV27 CASSDFGREAFF TGTGCCAGCAGTGACTTCGGACGTGAAGCTTTCTTT
NA NA TRBJ1-5 TRBV3-1/TRBV3-2 CASSPTPGASQPQHF TGTGCCAGCAGCCCCACCCCGGGGGCGAGTCAGCCCCAGCATTTT
TRBD1 NA TRBJ1-2 TRBV2 CASSKDRGNYGYTF TGTGCCAGCAGCAAGGACAGGGGGAACTATGGCTACACCTTC
NA NA TRBJ1-1 TRBV3-1/TRBV3-2 CASSQTGYTEAFF TGTGCCAGCAGCCAAACAGGATACACTGAAGCTTTCTTT
NA NA TRBJ2-5 TRBV5-1 CASSLDRLGTQYF TGCGCCAGCAGCCTTGACAGGTTGGGGACCCAGTACTTC
TRBD1 NA TRBJ2-5 TRBV5-1 CASSPTGSQETQYF TGCGCCAGCAGCCCGACAGGGTCCCAAGAGACCCAGTACTTC
NA NA TRBJ2-3 TRBV11-3 CASSQGTSTDTQYF TGTGCCAGCAGCCAGGGGACTAGCACAGATACGCAGTATTTT
NA NA TRBJ1-1 TRBV18 CASPNSHLNTEAFF TGTGCCAGCCCCAATTCACACTTGAACACTGAAGCTTTCTTT
NA NA TRBJ1-2 TRBV29-1 CSVDGGLFRGGYTF TGCAGCGTTGATGGGGGACTGTTCCGGGGTGGCTACACCTTC
TRBD1 NA TRBJ1-6 TRBV30 CAWSVSGGQGATHF TGTGCCTGGAGTGTATCCGGGGGGCAGGGGGCCACCCACTTT
TRBD1 NA TRBJ1-2 TRBV29-1 CSVDRTGLNYGYTF TGCAGCGTAGACCGGACAGGGCTAAACTATGGCTACACCTTC
NA NA TRBJ2-1 TRBV4-1 CASSQVGLPYNEQFF TGCGCCAGCAGCCAAGTCGGGTTGCCCTACAATGAGCAGTTCTTC
NA NA TRBJ2-7 TRBV30 CAWTSGYEQYF TGTGCCTGGACCTCTGGGTACGAGCAGTACTTC
NA NA TRBJ2-3 TRBV20-1 CSASTQSGASTDTQYF TGCAGTGCTAGTACCCAAAGCGGAGCCAGCACAGATACGCAGTATTTT
NA NA TRBJ1-6 TRBV6-5 CASSNFYNSPLHF TGTGCCAGCAGCAACTTCTATAATTCACCCCTCCACTTT
TRBD1 NA TRBJ1-3 TRBV7-9 CASSGGLGQGGNTIYF TGTGCCAGCAGCGGGGGCCTGGGACAGGGAGGAAACACCATATATTTT
NA NA TRBJ2-3 TRBV7-9 CASSLGTFTAIDTQYF TGTGCCAGCAGCTTAGGGACCTTCACCGCCATAGATACGCAGTATTTT
TRBD1 NA TRBJ1-3 TRBV7-6 CASSLGTGGFFTSGNTIYF TGTGCCAGCAGCTTGGGGACAGGGGGCTTCTTTACCTCTGGAAACACCATATATTTT
NA NA TRBJ2-6 TRBV11-2 CASRPGYTGANVLTF TGTGCCAGCAGACCAGGATACACTGGGGCCAACGTCCTGACTTTC
NA NA TRBJ1-5 TRBV2 CASRQYSNQPQHF TGTGCCAGCAGACAGTATAGCAATCAGCCCCAGCATTTT
NA NA TRBJ1-1 TRBV5-6 CASSPEAVNTEAFF TGTGCCAGCAGCCCGGAGGCAGTGAACACTGAAGCTTTCTTT
NA NA TRBJ1-5 TRBV30 CAWSGGLDQPQHF TGTGCCTGGAGTGGTGGGTTGGATCAGCCCCAGCATTTT
NA once TRBJ2-1 TRBV12-5 CASAGGRGSSSYNEQFF TGTGCTAGTGCCGGGGGGCGGGGGTCTAGCTCCTACAATGAGCAGTTCTTC
NA NA TRBJ1-1 TRBV19 CASIPPGNTEAFF TGTGCCAGTATCCCTCCAGGGAACACTGAAGCTTTCTTT
NA NA TRBJ2-1 TRBV29-1 CSVGGQGNYNEQFF TGCAGCGTTGGGGGGCAGGGGAACTACAATGAGCAGTTCTTC
NA once TRBJ2-7 TRBV27 CASKGGLSEQYF TGTGCCAGCAAGGGGGGGCTCTCCGAGCAGTACTTC
TRBD1 NA TRBJ1-5 TRBV12-5 CASAVTGENQPQHF TGTGCTAGTGCCGTGACAGGGGAGAATCAGCCCCAGCATTTT
NA NA TRBJ2-1 TRBV25-1 CASNLDPSYNEQFF TGTGCCAGCAACCTAGACCCTTCCTACAATGAGCAGTTCTTC
NA NA TRBJ1-4 TRBV6-1 CASSERRLSATNEKLFF TGTGCCAGCAGTGAAAGACGGCTCAGCGCAACTAATGAAAAACTGTTTTTT
NA few TRBJ1-2 TRBV28 CASSLAPTLFYGYTF TGTGCCAGCAGTTTAGCCCCCACCCTTTTCTATGGCTACACCTTC
NA NA TRBJ1-2 TRBV20-1 CSARERSYTF TGCAGTGCTAGAGAGAGGAGCTACACCTTC
TRBD2 NA TRBJ2-7 TRBV19 CASSPTVTSGTFYEQYF TGTGCCAGTAGCCCCACGGTGACTAGCGGGACCTTTTACGAGCAGTACTTC
TRBD1 NA TRBJ2-1 TRBV19 CASSIWTGDAYEQFF TGTGCCAGTAGTATCTGGACAGGGGATGCATATGAGCAGTTCTTC
NA NA TRBJ1-1 TRBV2 CASSPLGGNTEAFF TGTGCCAGCAGCCCCCTGGGAGGGAACACTGAAGCTTTCTTT
NA NA TRBJ1-5 TRBV6-5 CASRAGDSNQPQHF TGTGCCAGCAGGGCGGGGGATAGCAATCAGCCCCAGCATTTT
NA NA TRBJ1-2 TRBV7-9 CASSRQGLAGGYTF TGTGCCAGCAGCCGACAAGGCTTGGCGGGTGGCTACACCTTC
NA NA TRBJ1-1 TRBV3-1/TRBV3-2 CASSQDGSRDTEAFF TGTGCCAGCAGCCAAGATGGGTCTAGGGACACTGAAGCTTTCTTT